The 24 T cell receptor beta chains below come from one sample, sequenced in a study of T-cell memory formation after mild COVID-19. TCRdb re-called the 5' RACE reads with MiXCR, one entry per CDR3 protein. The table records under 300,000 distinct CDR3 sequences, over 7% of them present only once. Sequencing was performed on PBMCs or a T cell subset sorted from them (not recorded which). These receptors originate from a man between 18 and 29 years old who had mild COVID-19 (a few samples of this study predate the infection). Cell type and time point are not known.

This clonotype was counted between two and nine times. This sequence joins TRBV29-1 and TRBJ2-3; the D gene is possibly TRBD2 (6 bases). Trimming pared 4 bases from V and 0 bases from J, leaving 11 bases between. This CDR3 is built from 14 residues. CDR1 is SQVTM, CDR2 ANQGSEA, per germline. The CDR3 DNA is TGCAGCGTTGGCGGGGCCGCTAGCACAGATACGCAGTATTTT. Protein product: CSVGGAASTDTQYF.

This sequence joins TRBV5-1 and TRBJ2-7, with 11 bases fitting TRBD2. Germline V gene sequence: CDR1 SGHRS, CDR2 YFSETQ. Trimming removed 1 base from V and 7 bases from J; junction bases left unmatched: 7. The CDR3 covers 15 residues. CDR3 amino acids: CASSLPLAGGGEQYF. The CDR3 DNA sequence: TGCGCCAGCAGCTTGCCCCTAGCGGGGGGTGGTGAGCAGTACTTC.

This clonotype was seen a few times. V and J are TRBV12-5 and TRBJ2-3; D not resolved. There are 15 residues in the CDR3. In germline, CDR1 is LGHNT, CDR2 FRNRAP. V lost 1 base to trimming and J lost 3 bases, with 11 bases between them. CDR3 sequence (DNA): TGTGCTAGTGGTTTGGGACGGCAGCTGACAGATACGCAGTATTTT. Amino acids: CASGLGRQLTDTQYF.

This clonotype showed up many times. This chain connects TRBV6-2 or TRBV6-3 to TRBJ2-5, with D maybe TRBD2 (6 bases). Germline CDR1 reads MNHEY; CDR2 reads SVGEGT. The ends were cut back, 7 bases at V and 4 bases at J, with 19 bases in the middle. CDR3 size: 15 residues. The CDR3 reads CASIGAGLPGETQYF. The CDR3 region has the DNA TGTGCCAGCATCGGGGCGGGGCTCCCTGGAGAGACCCAGTACTTC.

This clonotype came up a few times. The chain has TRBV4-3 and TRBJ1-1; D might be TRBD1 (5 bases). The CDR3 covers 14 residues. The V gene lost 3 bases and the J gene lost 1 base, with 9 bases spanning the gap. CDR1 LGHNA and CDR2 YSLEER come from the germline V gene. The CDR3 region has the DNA TGCGCCAGCAGCCACACCCAGGGGAACACTGAAGCTTTCTTT. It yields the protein CASSHTQGNTEAFF.

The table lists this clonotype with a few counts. CDR3 DNA: TGTGCCAGCAGCCGTGGGCCCGGGCGAGGGTATGGCTACACCTTC. Its translation is CASSRGPGRGYGYTF. The genes are TRBV7-2 and TRBJ1-2; D uncertain. The CDR3 spans 15 residues. Trimming removed 5 bases at V and 5 bases at J, with 18 bases between. In germline, CDR1 is SGHTA, CDR2 FQGNSA.

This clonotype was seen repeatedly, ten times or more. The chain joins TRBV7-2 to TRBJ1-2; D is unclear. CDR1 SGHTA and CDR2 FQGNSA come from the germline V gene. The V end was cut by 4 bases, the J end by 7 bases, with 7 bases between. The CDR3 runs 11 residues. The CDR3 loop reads CASSSSFGYTF. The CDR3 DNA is TGTGCCAGCAGCTCCAGTTTTGGCTACACCTTC.

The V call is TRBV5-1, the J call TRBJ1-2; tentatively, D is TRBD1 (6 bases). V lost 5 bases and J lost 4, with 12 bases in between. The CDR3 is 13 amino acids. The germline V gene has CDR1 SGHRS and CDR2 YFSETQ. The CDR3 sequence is CASREQGRYGYTF. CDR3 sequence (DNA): TGCGCCAGCAGGGAGCAGGGGCGCTATGGCTACACCTTC.

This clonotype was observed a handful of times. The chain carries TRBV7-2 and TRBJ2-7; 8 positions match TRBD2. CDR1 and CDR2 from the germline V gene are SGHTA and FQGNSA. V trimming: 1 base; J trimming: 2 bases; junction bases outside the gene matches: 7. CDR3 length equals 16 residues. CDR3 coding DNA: TGTGCCAGCAGCTTAGGGTTCCGGCGGGGGGCCTACGAGCAGTACTTC. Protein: CASSLGFRRGAYEQYF.

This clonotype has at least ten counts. The CDR3 sequence: CASSPEGWGDTEAFF. The CDR3 DNA follows: TGTGCCAGCAGCCCCGAAGGATGGGGGGACACTGAAGCTTTCTTT. The chain employs TRBV4-2 and TRBJ1-1, with D tentatively TRBD1 (5 bases). Between the trimmed V and J ends, which lost 4 bases and 3 bases, there was a span of 15 bases. The germline gives CDR1 LGHNA, CDR2 YNFKEQ. CDR3 length: 15 residues.

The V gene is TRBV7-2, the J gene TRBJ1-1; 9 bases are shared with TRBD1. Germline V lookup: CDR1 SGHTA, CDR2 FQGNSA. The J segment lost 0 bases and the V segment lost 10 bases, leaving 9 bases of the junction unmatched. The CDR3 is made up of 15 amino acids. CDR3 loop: CAIPNRGQVNTEAFF. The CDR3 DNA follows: TGTGCCATCCCAAACAGGGGGCAAGTGAACACTGAAGCTTTCTTT.

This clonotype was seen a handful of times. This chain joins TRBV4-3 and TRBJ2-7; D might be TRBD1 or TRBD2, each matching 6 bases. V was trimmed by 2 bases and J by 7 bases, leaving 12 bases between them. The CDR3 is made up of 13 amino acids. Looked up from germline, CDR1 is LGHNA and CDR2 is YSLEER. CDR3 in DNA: TGCGCCAGCAGCCAATTTCAGGGGAGGGAGCAGTACTTC. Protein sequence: CASSQFQGREQYF.

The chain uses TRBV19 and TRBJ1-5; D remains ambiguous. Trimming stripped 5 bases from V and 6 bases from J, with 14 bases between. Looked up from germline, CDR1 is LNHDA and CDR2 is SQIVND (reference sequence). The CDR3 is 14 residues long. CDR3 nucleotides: TGTGCCAGTAGTGTAGTAAACCGGGGTCAGCCCCAGCATTTT. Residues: CASSVVNRGQPQHF.

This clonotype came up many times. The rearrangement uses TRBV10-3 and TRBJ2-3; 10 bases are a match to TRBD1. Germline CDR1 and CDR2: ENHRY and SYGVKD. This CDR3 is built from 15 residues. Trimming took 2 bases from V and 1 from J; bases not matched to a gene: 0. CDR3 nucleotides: TGTGCCATCAGTGAGGGGACAGGGGGCACAGATACGCAGTATTTT. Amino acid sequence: CAISEGTGGTDTQYF.

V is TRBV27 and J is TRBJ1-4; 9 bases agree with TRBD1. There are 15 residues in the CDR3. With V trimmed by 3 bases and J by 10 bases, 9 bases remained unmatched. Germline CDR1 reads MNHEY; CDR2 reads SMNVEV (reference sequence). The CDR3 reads CASSFDGTGRGKLFF. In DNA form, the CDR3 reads TGTGCCAGCAGTTTCGACGGGACAGGGCGAGGAAAACTGTTTTTT. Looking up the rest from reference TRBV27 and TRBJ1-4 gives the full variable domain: EAQVTQNPRYLITVTGKKLTVTCSQNMNHEYMSWYRQDPGLGLRQIYYSMNVEVTDKGDVPEGYKVSRKEKRNFPLILESPSPNQTSLYFCASSFDGTGRGKLFFGSGTQLSVL.

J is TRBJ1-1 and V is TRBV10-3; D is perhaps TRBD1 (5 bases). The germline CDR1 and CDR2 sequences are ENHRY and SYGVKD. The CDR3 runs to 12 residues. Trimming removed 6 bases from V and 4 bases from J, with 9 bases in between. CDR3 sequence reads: CAIREGSTEAFF. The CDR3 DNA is TGTGCCATCAGGGAGGGGTCCACTGAAGCTTTCTTT.

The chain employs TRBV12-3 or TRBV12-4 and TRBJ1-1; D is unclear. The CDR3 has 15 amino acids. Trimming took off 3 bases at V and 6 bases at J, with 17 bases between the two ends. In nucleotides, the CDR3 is TGTGCCAGCAGTTTGGTCGGGGAACCCCCGTCTGAAGCTTTCTTT. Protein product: CASSLVGEPPSEAFF.

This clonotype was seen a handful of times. CDR3 region: CASSLARGTSTDTQYF. For the CDR3, the DNA is TGTGCCAGCAGTTTAGCCCGCGGGACTAGCACAGATACGCAGTATTTT. The V call is TRBV28, the J call TRBJ2-3; weak D call: TRBD2 (6 bases). Germline loops: CDR1 MDHEN, CDR2 SYDVKM. V was shortened by 2 bases and J by 0 bases, with 12 bases between the two germline ends. The CDR3 covers 16 residues.

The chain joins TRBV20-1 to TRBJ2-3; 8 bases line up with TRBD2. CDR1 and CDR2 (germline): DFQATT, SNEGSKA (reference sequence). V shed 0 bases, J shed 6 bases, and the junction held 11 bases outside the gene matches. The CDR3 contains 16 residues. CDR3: CSARDHGTRLQDTQYF. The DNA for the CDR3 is TGCAGTGCTAGAGATCACGGGACTAGACTCCAGGATACGCAGTATTTT.

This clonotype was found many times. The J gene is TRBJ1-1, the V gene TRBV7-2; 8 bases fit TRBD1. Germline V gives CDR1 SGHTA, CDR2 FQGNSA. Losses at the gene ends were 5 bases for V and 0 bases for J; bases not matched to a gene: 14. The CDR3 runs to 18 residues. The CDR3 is CASSLSWTGKFMNTEAFF. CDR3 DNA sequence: TGTGCCAGCAGCCTAAGTTGGACAGGGAAGTTTATGAACACTGAAGCTTTCTTT. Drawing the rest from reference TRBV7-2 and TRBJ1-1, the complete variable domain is GAGVSQSPSNKVTEKGKDVELRCDPISGHTALYWYRQSLGQGLEFLIYFQGNSAPDKSGLPSDRFSAERTGGSVSTLTIQRTQQEDSAVYLCASSLSWTGKFMNTEAFFGQGTRLTVV.

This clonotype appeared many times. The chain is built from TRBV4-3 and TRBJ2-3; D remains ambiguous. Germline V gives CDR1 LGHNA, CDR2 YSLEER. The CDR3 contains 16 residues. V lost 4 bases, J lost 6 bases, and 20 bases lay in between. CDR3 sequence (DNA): TGCGCCAGCAGCCCCCGCTTCCCATCGGTCGGGGATACGCAGTATTTT. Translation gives CASSPRFPSVGDTQYF.

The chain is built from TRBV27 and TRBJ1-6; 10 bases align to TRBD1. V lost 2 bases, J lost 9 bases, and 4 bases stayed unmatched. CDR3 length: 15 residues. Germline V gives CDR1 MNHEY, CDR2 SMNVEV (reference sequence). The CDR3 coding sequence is TGTGCCAGCAGTTTAGTGGGGACAGGGGCTTCACCCCTCCACTTT. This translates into CASSLVGTGASPLHF.

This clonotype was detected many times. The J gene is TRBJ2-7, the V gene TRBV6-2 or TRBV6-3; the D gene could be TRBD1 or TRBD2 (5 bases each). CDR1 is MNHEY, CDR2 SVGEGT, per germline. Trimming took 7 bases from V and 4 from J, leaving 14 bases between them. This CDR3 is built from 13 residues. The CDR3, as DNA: TGTGCCAGCATGACCAGGGAGCCATACGAGCAGTACGTC. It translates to CASMTREPYEQYV.

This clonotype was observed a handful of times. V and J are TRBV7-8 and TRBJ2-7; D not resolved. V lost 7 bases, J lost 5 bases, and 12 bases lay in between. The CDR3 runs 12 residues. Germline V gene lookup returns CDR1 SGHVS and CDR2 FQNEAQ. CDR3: CASTQGRNEQYF. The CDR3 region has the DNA TGTGCCAGCACCCAAGGCAGGAACGAGCAGTACTTC.